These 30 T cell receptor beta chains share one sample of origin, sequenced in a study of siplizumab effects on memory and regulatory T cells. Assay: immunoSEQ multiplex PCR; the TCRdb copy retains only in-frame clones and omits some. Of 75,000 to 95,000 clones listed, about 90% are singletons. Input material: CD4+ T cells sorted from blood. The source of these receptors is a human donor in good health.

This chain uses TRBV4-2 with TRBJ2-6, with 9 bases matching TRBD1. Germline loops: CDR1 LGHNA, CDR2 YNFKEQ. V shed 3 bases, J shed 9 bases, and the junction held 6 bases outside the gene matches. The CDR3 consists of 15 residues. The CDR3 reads CASSHLGTGYNVLTF. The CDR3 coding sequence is TGTGCCAGCAGCCACCTCGGGACAGGGTACAACGTCCTGACTTTC.

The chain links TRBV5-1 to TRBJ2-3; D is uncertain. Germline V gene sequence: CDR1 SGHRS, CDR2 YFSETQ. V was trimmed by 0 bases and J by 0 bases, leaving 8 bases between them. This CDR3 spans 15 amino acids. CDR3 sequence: CASSLAASSTDTQYF. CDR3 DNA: TGCGCCAGCAGCTTGGCGGCCAGTAGCACAGATACGCAGTATTTT.

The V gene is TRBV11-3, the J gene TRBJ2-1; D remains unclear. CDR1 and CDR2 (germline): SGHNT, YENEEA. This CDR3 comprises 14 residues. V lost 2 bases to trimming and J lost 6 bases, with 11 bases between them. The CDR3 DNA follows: TGTGCCAGCAGCTTATCGGGTAGCTCCAATGAGCAGTTCTTC. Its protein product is CASSLSGSSNEQFF.

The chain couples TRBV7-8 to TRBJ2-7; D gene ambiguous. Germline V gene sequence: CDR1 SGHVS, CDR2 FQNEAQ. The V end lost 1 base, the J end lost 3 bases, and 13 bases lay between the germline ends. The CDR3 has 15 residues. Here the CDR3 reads CASSLGRNLNYEQYF. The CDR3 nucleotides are TGTGCCAGCAGCTTAGGCAGGAACCTCAACTACGAGCAGTACTTC. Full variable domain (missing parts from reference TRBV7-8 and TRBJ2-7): GAGVSQSPRYKVAKRGQDVALRCDPISGHVSLFWYQQALGQGPEFLTYFQNEAQLDKSGLPSDRFFAERPEGSVSTLKIQRTQQEDSAVYLCASSLGRNLNYEQYFGPGTRLTVT.

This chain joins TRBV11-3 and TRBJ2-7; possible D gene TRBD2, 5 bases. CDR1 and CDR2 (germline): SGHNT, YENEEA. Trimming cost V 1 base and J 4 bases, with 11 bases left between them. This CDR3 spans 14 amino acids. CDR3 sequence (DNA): TGTGCCAGCAGCTTAGGGGGAGCAGCGTACGAGCAGTACTTC. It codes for CASSLGGAAYEQYF.

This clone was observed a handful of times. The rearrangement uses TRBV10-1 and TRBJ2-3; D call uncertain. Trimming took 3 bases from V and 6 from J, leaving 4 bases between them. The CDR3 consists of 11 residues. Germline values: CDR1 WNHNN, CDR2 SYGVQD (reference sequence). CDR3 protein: CASSDFDTQYF. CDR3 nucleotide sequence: TGCGCCAGCAGTGATTTTGATACGCAGTATTTT.

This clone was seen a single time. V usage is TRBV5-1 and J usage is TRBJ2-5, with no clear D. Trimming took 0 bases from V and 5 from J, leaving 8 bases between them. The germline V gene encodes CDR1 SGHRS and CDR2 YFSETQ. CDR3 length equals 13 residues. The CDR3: CASSLGARETQYF. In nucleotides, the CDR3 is TGCGCCAGCAGCTTGGGGGCCCGGGAGACCCAGTACTTC. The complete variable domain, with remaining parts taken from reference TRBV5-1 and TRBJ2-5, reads KAGVTQTPRYLIKTRGQQVTLSCSPISGHRSVSWYQQTPGQGLQFLFEYFSETQRNKGNFPGRFSGRQFSNSRSEMNVSTLELGDSALYLCASSLGARETQYFGPGTRLLVL.

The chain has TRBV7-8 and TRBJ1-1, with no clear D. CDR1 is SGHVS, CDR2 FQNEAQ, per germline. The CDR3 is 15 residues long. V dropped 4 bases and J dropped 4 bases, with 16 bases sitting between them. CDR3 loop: CASSSSREASTEAFF. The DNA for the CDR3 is TGTGCCAGCAGCTCATCCCGGGAGGCTAGCACTGAAGCTTTCTTT.

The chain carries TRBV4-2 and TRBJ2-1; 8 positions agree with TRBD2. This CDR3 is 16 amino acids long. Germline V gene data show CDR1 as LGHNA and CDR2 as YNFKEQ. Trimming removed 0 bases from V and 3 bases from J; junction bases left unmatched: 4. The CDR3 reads CASSQEPGLVYNEQFF. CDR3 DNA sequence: TGTGCCAGCAGCCAAGAGCCGGGACTAGTCTACAATGAGCAGTTCTTC.

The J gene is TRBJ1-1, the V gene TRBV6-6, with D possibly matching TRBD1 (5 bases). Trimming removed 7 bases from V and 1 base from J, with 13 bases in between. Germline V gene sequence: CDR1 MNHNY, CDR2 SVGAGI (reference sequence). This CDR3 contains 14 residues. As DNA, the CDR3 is TGTGCCAGCACCAGAAGGGGAGGGAACACTGAAGCTTTCTTT. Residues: CASTRRGGNTEAFF.

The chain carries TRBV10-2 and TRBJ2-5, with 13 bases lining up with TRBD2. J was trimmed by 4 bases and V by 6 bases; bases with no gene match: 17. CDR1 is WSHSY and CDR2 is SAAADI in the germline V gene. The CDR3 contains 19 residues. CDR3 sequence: CASSSGTSGVQFSGETQYF. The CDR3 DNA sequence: TGCGCCAGCAGCTCCGGGACTAGCGGGGTCCAGTTCTCAGGAGAGACCCAGTACTTC.

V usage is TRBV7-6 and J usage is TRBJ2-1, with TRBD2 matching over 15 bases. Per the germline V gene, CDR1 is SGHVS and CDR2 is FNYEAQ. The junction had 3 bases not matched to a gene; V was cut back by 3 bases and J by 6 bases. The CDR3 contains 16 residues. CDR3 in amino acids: CASSFPGLAGGNEQFF. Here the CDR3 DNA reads TGTGCCAGCAGCTTCCCGGGACTAGCGGGAGGCAATGAGCAGTTCTTC.

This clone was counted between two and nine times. The chain's CDR3 is CASSYGQGANQPQHF. The DNA of the CDR3 is TGCGCCAGCAGCTATGGACAGGGTGCCAATCAGCCCCAGCATTTT. The chain joins TRBV4-1 to TRBJ1-5; 8 nucleotides line up with TRBD1. V gave up 5 bases and J gave up 3 bases; unmatched junction bases: 6. The CDR3 loop spans 15 amino acids. Germline V gives CDR1 MGHRA, CDR2 YSYEKL.

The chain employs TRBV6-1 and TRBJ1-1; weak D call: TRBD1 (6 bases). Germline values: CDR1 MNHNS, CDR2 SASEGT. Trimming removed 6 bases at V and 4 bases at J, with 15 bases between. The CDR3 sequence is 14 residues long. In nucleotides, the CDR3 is TGTGCCAGCAGGACGGGGCAGGGGAGCACTGAAGCTTTCTTT. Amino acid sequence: CASRTGQGSTEAFF.

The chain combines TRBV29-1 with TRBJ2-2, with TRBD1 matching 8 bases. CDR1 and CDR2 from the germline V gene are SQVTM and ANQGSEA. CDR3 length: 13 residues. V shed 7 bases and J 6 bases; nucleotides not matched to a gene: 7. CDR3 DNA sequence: TGCAGCGCCGGACAGGGCAAAGCCGGGGAGCTGTTTTTT. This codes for CSAGQGKAGELFF.

In nucleotides, the CDR3 is TGTGCCAGCAGCGTAGTCAGCGGGAGAGGAGATACGCAGTATTTT. Translated: CASSVVSGRGDTQYF. The V and J genes are TRBV9 and TRBJ2-3, with 8 bases that match TRBD2. The CDR3 length is 15 residues. J was trimmed by 5 bases and V by 0 bases; bases with no gene match: 5. Germline CDR1 SGDLS, CDR2 YYNGEE.

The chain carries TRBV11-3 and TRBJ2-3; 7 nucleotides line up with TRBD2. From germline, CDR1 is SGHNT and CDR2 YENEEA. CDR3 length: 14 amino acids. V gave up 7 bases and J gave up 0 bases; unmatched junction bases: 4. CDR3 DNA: TGTGCCAGCAAGCTAGCGGCTAGCACAGATACGCAGTATTTT. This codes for CASKLAASTDTQYF.

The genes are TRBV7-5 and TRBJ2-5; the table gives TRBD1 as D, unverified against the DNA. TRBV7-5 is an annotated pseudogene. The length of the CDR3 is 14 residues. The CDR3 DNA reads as TGTGTCAGAAGCTCTGGACAGGGAGCAGAGACCCAGTACTTC. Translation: CVRSSGQGAETQYF.

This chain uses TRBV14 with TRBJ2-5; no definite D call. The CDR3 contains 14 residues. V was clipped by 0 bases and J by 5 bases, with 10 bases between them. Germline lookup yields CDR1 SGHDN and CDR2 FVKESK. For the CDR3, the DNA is TGTGCCAGCAGCCAAGATAGGGTCACGGAGACCCAGTACTTC. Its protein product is CASSQDRVTETQYF.

The CDR3 region is CASSQDTSNRYNEQFF. The CDR3 coding sequence is TGCGCCAGCAGCCAAGATACTTCCAACCGCTACAATGAGCAGTTCTTC. The chain links TRBV4-3 to TRBJ2-1, with no clear D. V was trimmed by 0 bases and J by 3 bases, leaving 12 bases between them. This CDR3 has 16 residues. Per germline, CDR1 LGHNA and CDR2 YSLEER.

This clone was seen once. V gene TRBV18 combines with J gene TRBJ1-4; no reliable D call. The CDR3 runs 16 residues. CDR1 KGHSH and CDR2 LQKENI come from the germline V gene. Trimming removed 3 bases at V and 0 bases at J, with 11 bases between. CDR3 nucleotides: TGTGCCAGCTCACCCCGGGTGGTTGCAACTAATGAAAAACTGTTTTTT. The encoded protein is CASSPRVVATNEKLFF.

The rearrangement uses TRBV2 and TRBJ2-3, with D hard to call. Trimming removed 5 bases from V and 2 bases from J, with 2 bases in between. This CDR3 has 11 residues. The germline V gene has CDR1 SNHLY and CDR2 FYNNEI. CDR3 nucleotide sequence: TGTGCCAGCAGTTTCACAGATACGCAGTATTTT. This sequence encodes CASSFTDTQYF.

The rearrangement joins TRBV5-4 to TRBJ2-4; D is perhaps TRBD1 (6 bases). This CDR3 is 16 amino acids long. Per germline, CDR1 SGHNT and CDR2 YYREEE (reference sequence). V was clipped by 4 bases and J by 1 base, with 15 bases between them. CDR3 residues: CASSETGKGAKNIQYF. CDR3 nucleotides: TGTGCCAGCAGCGAAACAGGGAAGGGGGCCAAAAACATTCAGTACTTC.

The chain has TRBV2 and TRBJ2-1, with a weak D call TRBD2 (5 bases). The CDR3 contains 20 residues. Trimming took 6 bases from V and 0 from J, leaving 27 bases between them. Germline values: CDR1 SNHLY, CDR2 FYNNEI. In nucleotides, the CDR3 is TGTGCCAGCAGCGACCTTTGGTGGGAGTACACACGGGGCTCCTACAATGAGCAGTTCTTC. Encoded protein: CASSDLWWEYTRGSYNEQFF.

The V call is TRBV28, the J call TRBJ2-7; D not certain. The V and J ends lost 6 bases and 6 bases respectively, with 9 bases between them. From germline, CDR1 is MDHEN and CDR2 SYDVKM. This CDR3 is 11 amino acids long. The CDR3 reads CASRGKGEQYF. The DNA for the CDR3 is TGTGCCAGCAGAGGAAAGGGCGAGCAGTACTTC.

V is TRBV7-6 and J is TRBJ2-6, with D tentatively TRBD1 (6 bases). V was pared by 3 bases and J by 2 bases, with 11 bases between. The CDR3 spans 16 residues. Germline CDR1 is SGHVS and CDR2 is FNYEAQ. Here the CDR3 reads CASSLNREAGANVLTF. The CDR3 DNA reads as TGTGCCAGCAGCTTGAACAGGGAAGCTGGGGCCAACGTCCTGACTTTC. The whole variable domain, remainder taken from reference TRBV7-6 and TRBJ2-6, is GAGVSQSPRYKVTKRGQDVALRCDPISGHVSLYWYRQALGQGPEFLTYFNYEAQQDKSGLPNDRFSAERPEGSISTLTIQRTEQRDSAMYRCASSLNREAGANVLTFGAGSRLTVL.

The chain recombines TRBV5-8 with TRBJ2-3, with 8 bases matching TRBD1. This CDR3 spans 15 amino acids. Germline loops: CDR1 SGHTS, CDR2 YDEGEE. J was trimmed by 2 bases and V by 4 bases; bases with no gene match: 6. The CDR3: CASSQQGEVTDTQYF. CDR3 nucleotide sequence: TGTGCCAGCAGCCAACAGGGGGAGGTCACAGATACGCAGTATTTT.

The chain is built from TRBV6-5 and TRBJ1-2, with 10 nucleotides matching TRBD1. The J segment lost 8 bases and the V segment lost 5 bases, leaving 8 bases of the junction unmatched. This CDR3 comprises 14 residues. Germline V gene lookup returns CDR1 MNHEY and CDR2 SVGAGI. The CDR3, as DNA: TGTGCCAGCAGTGATAGACAGGGGGCTAGGGGCTACACCTTC. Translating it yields CASSDRQGARGYTF.

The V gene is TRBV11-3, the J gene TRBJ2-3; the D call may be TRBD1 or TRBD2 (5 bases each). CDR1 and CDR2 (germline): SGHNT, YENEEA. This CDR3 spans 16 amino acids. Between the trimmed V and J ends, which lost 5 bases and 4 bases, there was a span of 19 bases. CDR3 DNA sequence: TGTGCCAGCAGCCTAGGTAGGGCAGGGACCGCAGATACGCAGTATTTT. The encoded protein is CASSLGRAGTADTQYF.

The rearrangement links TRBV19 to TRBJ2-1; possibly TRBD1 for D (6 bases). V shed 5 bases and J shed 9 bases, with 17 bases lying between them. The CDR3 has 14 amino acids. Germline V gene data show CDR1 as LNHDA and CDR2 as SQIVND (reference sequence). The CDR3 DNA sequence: TGTGCCAGTAGTCGAGCAGGGGCACGCCGTGAGCAGTTCTTC. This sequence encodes CASSRAGARREQFF.